The 18 T cell receptor beta chains reported below all come from one sample, sequenced in a study of T cell responses to AZD1222 COVID-19 vaccine. Clones were read by immunoSEQ multiplex PCR, and TCRdb kept only the in-frame ones, dropping some. This sample carries approximately 150,000 clones, approximately 90% of them seen once, and the ten largest clones take 0.85% to 1.1%. The input for sequencing was peripheral blood, taken 28 days after the second AZD1222 dose. The receptor set was obtained from an adult who received the AZD1222 COVID-19 vaccine.

This rearrangement joins TRBV18 to TRBJ2-7; D gene ambiguous. CDR3 length: 13 residues. CDR1 is KGHSH, CDR2 LQKENI, per germline. Trimming stripped 0 bases from V and 2 bases from J, with 5 bases between. The CDR3 here is CASSPPITYEQYF. The DNA for the CDR3 is TGTGCCAGCTCACCACCGATCACCTACGAGCAGTACTTC.

This chain's CDR3 is CASTRTGGAYTEAFF. DNA of the CDR3: TGTGCCAGCACAAGGACAGGGGGCGCTTACACTGAAGCTTTCTTT. The V call is TRBV19, the J call TRBJ1-1; 11 positions match TRBD1. The CDR3 covers 15 residues. CDR1 is LNHDA and CDR2 is SQIVND in the germline V gene (reference sequence). The trim removed 9 bases at V and 3 bases at J, leaving 9 bases unmatched.

The gene calls are TRBV6-5 and TRBJ1-3; D unclear. Trimming cost V 6 bases and J 0 bases, with 9 bases left between them. Germline lookup yields CDR1 MNHEY and CDR2 SVGAGI. This CDR3 spans 14 amino acids. This CDR3 is CASRREFSGNTIYF. CDR3 nucleotides: TGTGCCAGCAGGAGAGAATTCTCTGGAAACACCATATATTTT.

J is TRBJ2-5 and V is TRBV2; D not resolved. Trimming removed 5 bases at V and 3 bases at J, with 7 bases between. The length of the CDR3 is 12 residues. The germline gives CDR1 SNHLY, CDR2 FYNNEI. Here the CDR3 reads CASSIGKETQYF. The CDR3 nucleotides read TGTGCCAGCAGTATAGGGAAAGAGACCCAGTACTTC.

The rearrangement uses TRBV30 and TRBJ2-1; 10 bases agree with TRBD1. This CDR3 comprises 14 residues. The junction had 7 bases not matched to a gene; V was cut back by 4 bases and J by 7 bases. The germline gives CDR1 GTSNPN, CDR2 SVGIG (reference sequence). The CDR3 is CAWTTGGAGNEQFF. CDR3 sequence (DNA): TGTGCCTGGACGACAGGGGGCGCGGGTAATGAGCAGTTCTTC. Drawing the rest from reference TRBV30 and TRBJ2-1, the complete variable domain is SQTIHQWPATLVQPVGSPLSLECTVEGTSNPNLYWYRQAAGRGLQLLFYSVGIGQISSEVPQNLSASRPQDRQFILSSKKLLLSDSGFYLCAWTTGGAGNEQFFGPGTRLTVL.

J is TRBJ2-5 and V is TRBV7-2; D not resolved. CDR1 is SGHTA and CDR2 is FQGNSA in the germline V gene. V shed 5 bases and J shed 6 bases, with 7 bases lying between them. The CDR3 runs to 11 residues. DNA of the CDR3: TGTGCCAGCAGCCCTCAGCAGACCCAGTACTTC. It codes for CASSPQQTQYF.

The V gene is TRBV6-5, the J gene TRBJ2-7, with D possibly TRBD2 on 6 matching bases. V dropped 0 bases and J dropped 0 bases, with 9 bases sitting between them. Germline V gene sequence: CDR1 MNHEY, CDR2 SVGAGI. CDR3 length equals 15 residues. Here the CDR3 DNA reads TGTGCCAGCAGTTACTCGAGGCGGGACTCCTACGAGCAGTACTTC. Its translation: CASSYSRRDSYEQYF.

J is TRBJ2-5 and V is TRBV11-2; D possibly uses TRBD1 or TRBD2 (6 bases each). CDR3 length equals 16 residues. V was clipped by 3 bases and J by 0 bases, with 14 bases between them. CDR1 is SGHAT and CDR2 is FQNNGV in the germline V gene. The chain's CDR3 is CASSFLGGQYQETQYF. The CDR3 DNA sequence: TGTGCCAGCAGCTTTTTGGGGGGCCAGTACCAAGAGACCCAGTACTTC.

This chain joins TRBV3-1 (or the pseudogene TRBV3-2) and TRBJ1-1; 9 bases are a match to TRBD1. Germline CDR1 is LGHDT and CDR2 is YNNKEL (reference sequence). After removal of 4 bases from V and 1 base from J, the junction contained 1 base not matched to a gene. The CDR3 sequence is 14 residues long. CDR3 nucleotide sequence: TGTGCCAGCAGCCCGACAGGGGGGAACACTGAAGCTTTCTTT. It encodes CASSPTGGNTEAFF.

The chain joins TRBV10-2 to TRBJ1-2; a weak D match, TRBD1 (5 bases). Deletions cut 4 bases from V and 8 bases from J, with 14 bases between. CDR1 and CDR2 from the germline V gene are WSHSY and SAAADI. This CDR3 contains 13 residues. In DNA, the CDR3 is TGCGCCAGCAGTGCGGGGGTTTTTGTGGGCTACACCTTC. Translating it yields CASSAGVFVGYTF.

The chain combines TRBV11-2 with TRBJ1-5; tentatively, D is TRBD1 (5 bases). Trimming pared 0 bases from V and 0 bases from J, leaving 15 bases between. CDR1 and CDR2 from the germline V gene are SGHAT and FQNNGV. The length of the CDR3 is 18 residues. The CDR3 nucleotides read TGTGCCAGCAGCTTAGATTGGACGGGGGGATATAGCAATCAGCCCCAGCATTTT. This sequence encodes CASSLDWTGGYSNQPQHF. The whole variable domain, filled in from reference TRBV11-2 and TRBJ1-5, reads EAGVAQSPRYKIIEKRQSVAFWCNPISGHATLYWYQQILGQGPKLLIQFQNNGVVDDSQLPKDRFSAERLKGVDSTLKIQPAKLEDSAVYLCASSLDWTGGYSNQPQHFGDGTRLSIL.

The chain has TRBV11-2 and TRBJ2-3; TRBD2 is a possible D gene (5 bases). CDR3 size: 11 residues. V was trimmed by 5 bases and J by 6 bases, leaving 6 bases between them. Germline assignment: CDR1 SGHAT and CDR2 FQNNGV. The CDR3 reads CASSRGDTQYF. CDR3 DNA: TGTGCCAGCAGCCGCGGGGATACGCAGTATTTT.

The V and J genes are TRBV18 and TRBJ1-2; the match to TRBD1 covers 7 bases. This CDR3 comprises 15 residues. The junction had 7 bases not matched to a gene; V was cut back by 3 bases and J by 3 bases. Germline values: CDR1 KGHSH, CDR2 LQKENI. This chain's CDR3 is CASSPPTGPDYGYTF. In DNA, the CDR3 is TGTGCCAGCTCACCCCCGACAGGGCCCGACTATGGCTACACCTTC. Complete variable domain (other parts from reference TRBV18 and TRBJ1-2): NAGVMQNPRHLVRRRGQEARLRCSPMKGHSHVYWYRQLPEEGLKFMVYLQKENIIDESGMPKERFSAEFPKEGPSILRIQQVVRGDSAAYFCASSPPTGPDYGYTFGSGTRLTVV.

This clone has a handful of counts. The chain combines TRBV25-1 with TRBJ2-7; 8 bases match TRBD2. CDR3 length: 17 amino acids. Germline CDR1 MGHDK, CDR2 SYGVNS. The J segment lost 1 base and the V segment lost 5 bases, leaving 13 bases of the junction unmatched. The CDR3 sequence: CASSPRPSGGRSYEQYF. The CDR3 nucleotides read TGTGCCAGCAGTCCCCGGCCGAGCGGGGGCAGGTCCTACGAGCAGTACTTC.

The genes are TRBV6-4 and TRBJ2-1; a weak D match, TRBD2 (5 bases). V lost 3 bases to trimming and J lost 4 bases, with 13 bases between them. The germline V gene has CDR1 MRHNA and CDR2 SNTAGT. The CDR3 loop spans 15 amino acids. The CDR3 spells CASSESAERYNEQFF. CDR3 nucleotides: TGTGCCAGCAGTGAATCAGCGGAACGTTACAATGAGCAGTTCTTC.

The genes are TRBV19 and TRBJ2-2; 10 bases fit TRBD1. Germline lookup yields CDR1 LNHDA and CDR2 SQIVND (reference sequence). Trimming removed 6 bases from V and 1 base from J; junction bases left unmatched: 2. The length of the CDR3 is 15 residues. CDR3 nucleotides: TGTGCCAGTAGGGACAGGGGGTGGAACACCGGGGAGCTGTTTTTT. It codes for CASRDRGWNTGELFF.

CDR3 sequence reads: CASGFGNRNTEAFF. Written as DNA, the CDR3 is TGTGCTAGTGGTTTCGGGAACAGGAACACTGAAGCTTTCTTT. The chain uses TRBV12-5 and TRBJ1-1; no clear D. Germline values: CDR1 LGHNT, CDR2 FRNRAP. The CDR3 contains 14 residues. The ends were cut back, 3 bases at V and 1 base at J, with 9 bases in the middle.

The chain recombines TRBV2 with TRBJ1-5; maybe TRBD1 (5 bases). The germline CDR1 and CDR2 sequences are SNHLY and FYNNEI. V was trimmed by 6 bases and J by 3 bases, leaving 12 bases between them. The CDR3 contains 14 residues. CDR3 sequence reads: CASSQGGNNQPQHF. The CDR3 DNA is TGTGCCAGCAGCCAGGGAGGGAACAATCAGCCCCAGCATTTT.